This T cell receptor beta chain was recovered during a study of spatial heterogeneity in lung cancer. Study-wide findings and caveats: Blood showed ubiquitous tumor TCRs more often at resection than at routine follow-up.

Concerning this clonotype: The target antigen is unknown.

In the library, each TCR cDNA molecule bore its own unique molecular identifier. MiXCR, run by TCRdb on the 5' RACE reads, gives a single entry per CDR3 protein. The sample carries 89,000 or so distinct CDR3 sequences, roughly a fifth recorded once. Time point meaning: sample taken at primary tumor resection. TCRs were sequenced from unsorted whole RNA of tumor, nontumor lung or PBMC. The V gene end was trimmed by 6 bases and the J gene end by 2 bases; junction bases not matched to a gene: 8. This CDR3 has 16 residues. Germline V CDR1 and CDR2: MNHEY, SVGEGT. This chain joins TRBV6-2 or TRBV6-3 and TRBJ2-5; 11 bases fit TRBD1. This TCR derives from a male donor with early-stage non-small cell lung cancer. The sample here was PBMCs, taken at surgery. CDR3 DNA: TGTGCCAGCAGAAACCGGGACAGGGGGTTTCAAGAGACCCAGTACTTC. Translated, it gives CASRNRDRGFQETQYF.